These T cell receptor beta chains were read from a single sample in a study of PD-L1 blockade in urothelial cancer. The table came from immunoSEQ multiplex PCR; TCRdb's copy has only in-frame clones and leaves some out. The sample gives about 56,000 clones, about 85% of which show up once; roughly 14% is in the top ten. The sample in question was PBMCs, obtained around atezolizumab (anti-PD-L1) treatment. The origin of the receptors is a man aged 70-80 years with urothelial cancer. Both conserved end residues are part of each CDR3. The order of the fields is CDR3 length, clone size, D gene, J gene, V gene, CDR3 protein, CDR3 DNA. A D gene is named only where the DNA matches it firmly. Clone sizes are given selectively: once, few, many, or a class where the clone is expanded.

14,.,TRBD2,TRBJ2-7,TRBV29-1,CSVPTSGSVHEQYF,TGCAGCGTGCCGACTAGCGGGAGTGTCCACGAGCAGTACTTC
15,.,TRBD1,TRBJ2-2,TRBV30,CAWIPTGGPTGELFF,TGTGCCTGGATACCCACAGGGGGCCCTACCGGGGAGCTGTTTTTT
13,.,.,TRBJ1-1,TRBV30,CAWNTAMNTEAFF,TGTGCCTGGAACACAGCCATGAACACTGAAGCTTTCTTT
12,.,.,TRBJ1-2,TRBV28,CASSLSPYGYTF,TGTGCCAGCAGCTTAAGCCCCTATGGCTACACCTTC
17,.,TRBD2,TRBJ2-1,TRBV11-3,CASSLHTSGMGEYEQFF,TGTGCCAGCAGCTTACACACTAGCGGGATGGGGGAATATGAGCAGTTCTTC
15,.,TRBD2,TRBJ2-5,TRBV4-2,CASSQAGLAGETQYF,TGTGCCAGCAGCCAAGCGGGACTAGCGGGAGAGACCCAGTACTTC
15,.,TRBD1,TRBJ1-1,TRBV5-1,CASSLSGQANTEAFF,TGCGCCAGCAGCTTGTCGGGACAGGCAAACACTGAAGCTTTCTTT
15,once,.,TRBJ2-1,TRBV6-1,CASSEDGQIYNEQFF,TGTGCCAGCAGTGAGGATGGACAGATCTACAATGAGCAGTTCTTC
13,.,.,TRBJ2-7,TRBV11-2,CASSFGGFYEQYF,TGTGCCAGCAGCTTCGGGGGATTCTACGAGCAGTACTTC
15,once,.,TRBJ2-5,TRBV5-4,CASSLRAGVGETQYF,TGTGCCAGCAGCTTGCGGGCAGGGGTCGGGGAGACCCAGTACTTC
14,once,.,TRBJ2-7,TRBV6-1,CASSEGGGRYEQYF,TGTGCCAGCAGTGAAGGCGGGGGCCGCTACGAGCAGTACTTC
14,.,.,TRBJ2-7,TRBV7-8,CASSLGAASYEQYF,TGTGCCAGCAGCTTAGGGGCAGCCTCCTACGAGCAGTACTTC
16,.,.,TRBJ1-3,TRBV4-2,CASSQQGTSSGNTIYF,TGTGCCAGCAGCCAACAAGGGACAAGCTCTGGAAACACCATATATTTT
16,.,TRBD2,TRBJ2-7,TRBV7-3,CASSLLGGLAGDEQYF,TGTGCCAGCAGCTTACTCGGGGGACTAGCGGGAGACGAGCAGTACTTC
17,.,.,TRBJ1-2,TRBV28,CASSLSLTGSEDYGYTF,TGTGCCAGCAGTTTATCCCTTACAGGGTCAGAGGACTATGGCTACACCTTC
13,.,.,TRBJ2-2,TRBV7-8,CASSFSDTGELFF,TGTGCCAGCAGCTTCTCGGACACCGGGGAGCTGTTTTTT
16,few,TRBD1,TRBJ1-5,TRBV10-3,CAISDSDRGGNQPQHF,TGTGCCATCAGTGATTCTGACAGGGGGGGCAATCAGCCCCAGCATTTT
13,.,TRBD1,TRBJ1-1,TRBV7-8,CASRSQQGREAFF,TGTGCCAGCAGATCTCAACAGGGGAGAGAAGCTTTCTTT
15,.,TRBD2,TRBJ2-3,TRBV10-3,CAIMARAGEADTQYF,TGTGCCATCATGGCCCGGGCGGGAGAAGCAGATACGCAGTATTTT
16,.,TRBD2,TRBJ2-1,TRBV5-1,CASSPGLAGTGNEQFF,TGCGCCAGCAGCCCCGGACTAGCGGGGACGGGGAATGAGCAGTTCTTC
13,.,TRBD1,TRBJ1-2,TRBV18,CASSNTGGGGYTF,TGTGCCAGCTCCAATACAGGGGGAGGAGGCTACACCTTC
14,.,.,TRBJ1-5,TRBV6-1,CASSREGDFEPQHF,TGTGCCAGCAGTAGGGAAGGGGATTTTGAGCCCCAGCATTTT